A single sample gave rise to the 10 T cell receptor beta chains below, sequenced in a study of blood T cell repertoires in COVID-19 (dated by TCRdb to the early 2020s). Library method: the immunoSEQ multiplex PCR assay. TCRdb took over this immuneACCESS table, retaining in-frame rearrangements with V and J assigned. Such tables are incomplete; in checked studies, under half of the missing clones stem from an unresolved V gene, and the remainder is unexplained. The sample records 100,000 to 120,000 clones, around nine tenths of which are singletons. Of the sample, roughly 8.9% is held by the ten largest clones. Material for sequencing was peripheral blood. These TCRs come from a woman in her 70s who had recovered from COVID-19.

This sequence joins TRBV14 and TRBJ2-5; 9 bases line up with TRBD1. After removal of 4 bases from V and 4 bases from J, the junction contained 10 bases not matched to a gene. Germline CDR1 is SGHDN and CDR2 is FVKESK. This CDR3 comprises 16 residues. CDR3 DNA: TGTGCCAGCAGCCGGCGCCGGGACAGGGAAGGAGAGACCCAGTACTTC. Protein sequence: CASSRRRDREGETQYF. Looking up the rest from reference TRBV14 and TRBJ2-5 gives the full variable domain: EAGVTQFPSHSVIEKGQTVTLRCDPISGHDNLYWYRRVMGKEIKFLLHFVKESKQDESGMPNNRFLAERTGGTYSTLKVQPAELEDSGVYFCASSRRRDREGETQYFGPGTRLLVL.

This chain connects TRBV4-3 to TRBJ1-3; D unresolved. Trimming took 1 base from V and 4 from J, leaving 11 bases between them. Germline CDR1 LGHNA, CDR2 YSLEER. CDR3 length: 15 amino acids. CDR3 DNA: TGCGCCAGCAGCCAAGTTGCCTCGGGAGGAAACACCATATATTTT. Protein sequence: CASSQVASGGNTIYF.

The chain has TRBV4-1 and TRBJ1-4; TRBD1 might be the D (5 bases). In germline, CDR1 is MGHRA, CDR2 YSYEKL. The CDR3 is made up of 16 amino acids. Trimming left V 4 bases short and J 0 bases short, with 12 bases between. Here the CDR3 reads CASSLLTDPTNEKLFF. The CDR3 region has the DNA TGCGCCAGCAGCCTGTTGACAGACCCAACTAATGAAAAACTGTTTTTT.

The CDR3 sequence is CASSPTRINTEAFF. DNA for the CDR3: TGTGCCAGCAGCCCGACACGCATTAACACTGAAGCTTTCTTT. The chain employs TRBV5-6 and TRBJ1-1; the D is unclear. The germline V gene has CDR1 SGHDT and CDR2 YYEEEE. The CDR3 has 14 amino acids. With 4 bases removed from V and 2 bases from J, the gap between germline ends came to 12 bases. Supplemented by reference TRBV5-6 and TRBJ1-1, the full variable domain reads DAGVTQSPTHLIKTRGQQVTLRCSPKSGHDTVSWYQQALGQGPQFIFQYYEEEERQRGNFPDRFSGHQFPNYSSELNVNALLLGDSALYLCASSPTRINTEAFFGQGTRLTVV.

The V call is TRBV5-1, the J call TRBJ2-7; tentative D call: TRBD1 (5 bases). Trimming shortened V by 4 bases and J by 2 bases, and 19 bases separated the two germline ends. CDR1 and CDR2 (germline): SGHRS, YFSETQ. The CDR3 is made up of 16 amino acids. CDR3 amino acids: CASSLDLTGSTYEQYF. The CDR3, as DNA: TGCGCCAGCAGCCTGGACCTTACAGGTTCTACCTACGAGCAGTACTTC. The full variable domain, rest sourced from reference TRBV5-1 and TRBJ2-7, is KAGVTQTPRYLIKTRGQQVTLSCSPISGHRSVSWYQQTPGQGLQFLFEYFSETQRNKGNFPGRFSGRQFSNSRSEMNVSTLELGDSALYLCASSLDLTGSTYEQYFGPGTRLTVT.

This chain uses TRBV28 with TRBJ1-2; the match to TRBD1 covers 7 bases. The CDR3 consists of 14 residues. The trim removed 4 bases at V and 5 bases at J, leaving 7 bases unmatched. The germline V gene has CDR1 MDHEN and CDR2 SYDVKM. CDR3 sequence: CASSSTGLKYGYTF. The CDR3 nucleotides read TGTGCCAGCAGTTCGACAGGGTTGAAGTATGGCTACACCTTC.

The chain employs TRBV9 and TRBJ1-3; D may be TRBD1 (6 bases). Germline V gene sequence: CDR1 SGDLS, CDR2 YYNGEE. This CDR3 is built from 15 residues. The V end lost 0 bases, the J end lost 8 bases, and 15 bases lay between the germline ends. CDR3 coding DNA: TGTGCCAGCAGCGTAGCCCAGGGGAATGGGGACACCATATATTTT. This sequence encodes CASSVAQGNGDTIYF.

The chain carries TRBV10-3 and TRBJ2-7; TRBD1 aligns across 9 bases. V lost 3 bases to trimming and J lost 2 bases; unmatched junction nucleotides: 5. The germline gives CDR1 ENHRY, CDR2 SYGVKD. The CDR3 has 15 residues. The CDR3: CAISDPGTGPYEQYF. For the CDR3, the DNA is TGTGCCATCAGTGACCCCGGGACAGGGCCCTACGAGCAGTACTTC.

The CDR3 loop is CASGPGQGLHGELFF. In DNA, the CDR3 is TGCGCCAGCGGGCCGGGACAGGGGTTACACGGGGAGCTGTTTTTT. The V call is TRBV5-1, the J call TRBJ2-2; 10 positions agree with TRBD1. V trimming: 7 bases; J trimming: 7 bases; junction bases outside the gene matches: 10. Germline V gives CDR1 SGHRS, CDR2 YFSETQ. This CDR3 has 15 amino acids.

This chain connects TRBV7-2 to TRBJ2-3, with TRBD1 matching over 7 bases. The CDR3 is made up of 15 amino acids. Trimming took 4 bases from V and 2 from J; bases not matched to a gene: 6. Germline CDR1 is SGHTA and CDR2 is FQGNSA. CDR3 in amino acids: CASSSRQGYTDTQYF. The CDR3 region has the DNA TGTGCCAGCAGCTCTCGACAGGGCTACACAGATACGCAGTATTTT.